This passage covers 11 T cell receptor beta chains from one sample sequenced in a study of T cell responses to AZD1222 COVID-19 vaccine. Data came from immunoSEQ multiplex PCR; TCRdb stores just in-frame clones and leaves some out. The sample yields approximately 100,000 clones, roughly nine tenths seen once. The sequencing here drew on peripheral blood, taken on day 0 of AZD1222 vaccination. The receptor source for this set is an adult in good health.

The rearrangement joins TRBV5-6 to TRBJ2-7, with 12 bases aligning to TRBD1. The CDR3 is made up of 14 amino acids. The ends lost 3 bases at V and 7 bases at J; junction bases unmatched: 5. Germline CDR1 is SGHDT and CDR2 is YYEEEE. CDR3 bases: TGTGCCAGCAGCTGGGGACAGGGGGCGAGGGAGCAGTACTTC. This sequence encodes CASSWGQGAREQYF.

The CDR3: CASSPYEAQGPLPLHF. In DNA, the CDR3 is TGTGCCAGCAGCCCGTATGAAGCCCAGGGGCCTTTACCCCTCCACTTT. V usage is TRBV9 and J usage is TRBJ1-6; TRBD1 might be the D (6 bases). V lost 4 bases to trimming and J lost 12 bases, with 23 bases between them. Germline CDR1 reads SGDLS; CDR2 reads YYNGEE. The CDR3 runs 16 residues.

V usage is TRBV24-1 and J usage is TRBJ1-1; 11 positions match TRBD1. This CDR3 is built from 16 residues. V gave up 5 bases and J gave up 3 bases; unmatched junction bases: 7. The germline CDR1 and CDR2 sequences are KGHDR and SFDVKD. The CDR3 bases are TGTGCCACCAGTGGACCCGGACAGGGGGCTTACACTGAAGCTTTCTTT. Translated, it gives CATSGPGQGAYTEAFF.

The chain uses TRBV5-6 and TRBJ1-5, with TRBD1 identical over 7 bases. This CDR3 is 16 amino acids long. The trim removed 3 bases at V and 2 bases at J, leaving 8 bases unmatched. Germline-derived CDR1 and CDR2 are SGHDT and YYEEEE. CDR3 protein: CASSSIRTGGNQPQHF. The CDR3 coding sequence is TGTGCCAGCAGCTCGATAAGGACAGGCGGCAATCAGCCCCAGCATTTT.

The chain joins TRBV28 to TRBJ2-7, with no clear D. V was cut by 4 bases and J by 6 bases, with 10 bases left in between. The germline gives CDR1 MDHEN, CDR2 SYDVKM. The CDR3 length is 12 residues. The CDR3 here is CASSSSRREQYF. For the CDR3, the DNA is TGTGCCAGCAGTTCGTCCAGACGCGAGCAGTACTTC.

V is TRBV9 and J is TRBJ1-1, with D tentatively TRBD1 (6 bases). This CDR3 is 15 amino acids long. Trimming cost V 2 bases and J 1 base, with 12 bases left between them. Germline V gives CDR1 SGDLS, CDR2 YYNGEE. This CDR3 reads CASSVLQGPNTEAFF. The CDR3, as DNA: TGTGCCAGCAGCGTTCTACAGGGCCCGAACACTGAAGCTTTCTTT.

About this clone: A junction end diverges from the germline sequence, so it may reflect a read error. The chain couples TRBV7-7 to TRBJ2-5; D possibly matches TRBD1 or TRBD2 (5 bases each). The CDR3 runs 13 residues. Germline values: CDR1 SSHAT, CDR2 FNYEAQ (reference sequence). The CDR3 coding sequence is TGTGCTAGCAGCTTAGTTGGGGGAGAGACCCAGTACTTC. Its protein is CASSLVGGETQYF.

The chain employs TRBV9 and TRBJ1-1; 12 nucleotides align to TRBD1. CDR1 SGDLS and CDR2 YYNGEE come from the germline V gene. V trimming: 4 bases; J trimming: 4 bases; junction bases outside the gene matches: 8. The length of the CDR3 is 16 residues. Here the CDR3 reads CASSQGQGAGFTEAFF. The CDR3 DNA is TGTGCCAGCAGCCAGGGACAGGGGGCGGGATTCACTGAAGCTTTCTTT.

The gene calls are TRBV12-3 or TRBV12-4 and TRBJ2-7, with a weak D call TRBD1 (5 bases). Trimming left V 4 bases short and J 5 bases short, with 9 bases between. The CDR3 spans 12 residues. The CDR3 reads CASSSGFHEQYF. CDR3 coding DNA: TGTGCCAGCAGTTCAGGGTTCCACGAGCAGTACTTC.

The chain is built from TRBV5-1 and TRBJ1-5; possible D gene TRBD1, 6 bases. V dropped 4 bases and J dropped 8 bases, with 16 bases sitting between them. CDR1 and CDR2 from the germline V gene are SGHRS and YFSETQ. This CDR3 region has 14 residues. This CDR3 reads CASSKGQGMEPQHF. DNA of the CDR3: TGCGCCAGCAGCAAGGGTCAGGGGATGGAGCCCCAGCATTTT.

This chain connects TRBV7-6 to TRBJ2-7; D perhaps matches TRBD1 (5 bases). Germline-derived CDR1 and CDR2 are SGHVS and FNYEAQ. This CDR3 comprises 13 residues. V was cut by 4 bases and J by 4 bases, with 11 bases left in between. Here the CDR3 DNA reads TGTGCCAGCAGCTCCCAACAGGCTTACGAGCAGTACTTC. This codes for CASSSQQAYEQYF.